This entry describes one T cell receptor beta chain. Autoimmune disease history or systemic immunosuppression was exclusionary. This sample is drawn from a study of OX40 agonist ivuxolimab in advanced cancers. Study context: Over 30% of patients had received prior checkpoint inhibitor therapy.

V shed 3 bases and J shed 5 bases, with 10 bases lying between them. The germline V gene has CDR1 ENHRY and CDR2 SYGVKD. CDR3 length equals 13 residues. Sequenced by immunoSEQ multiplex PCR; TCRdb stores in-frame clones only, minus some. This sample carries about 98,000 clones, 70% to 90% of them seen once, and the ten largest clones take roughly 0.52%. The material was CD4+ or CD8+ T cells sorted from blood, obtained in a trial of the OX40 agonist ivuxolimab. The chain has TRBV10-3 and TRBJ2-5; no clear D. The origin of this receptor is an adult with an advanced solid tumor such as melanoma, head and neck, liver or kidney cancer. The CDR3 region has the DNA TGTGCCATCAGTGAAGCGACCCCGGAGACCCAGTACTTC. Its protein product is CAISEATPETQYF.